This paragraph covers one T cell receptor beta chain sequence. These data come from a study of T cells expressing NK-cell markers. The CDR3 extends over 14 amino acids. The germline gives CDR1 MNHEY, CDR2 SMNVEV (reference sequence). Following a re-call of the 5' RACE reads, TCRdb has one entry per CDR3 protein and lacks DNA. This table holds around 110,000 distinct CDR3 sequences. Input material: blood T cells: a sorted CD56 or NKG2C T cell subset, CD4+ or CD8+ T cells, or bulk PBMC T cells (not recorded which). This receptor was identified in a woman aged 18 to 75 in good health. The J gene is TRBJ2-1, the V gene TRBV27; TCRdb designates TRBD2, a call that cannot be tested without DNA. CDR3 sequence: CASGLAGAYNEQFF.